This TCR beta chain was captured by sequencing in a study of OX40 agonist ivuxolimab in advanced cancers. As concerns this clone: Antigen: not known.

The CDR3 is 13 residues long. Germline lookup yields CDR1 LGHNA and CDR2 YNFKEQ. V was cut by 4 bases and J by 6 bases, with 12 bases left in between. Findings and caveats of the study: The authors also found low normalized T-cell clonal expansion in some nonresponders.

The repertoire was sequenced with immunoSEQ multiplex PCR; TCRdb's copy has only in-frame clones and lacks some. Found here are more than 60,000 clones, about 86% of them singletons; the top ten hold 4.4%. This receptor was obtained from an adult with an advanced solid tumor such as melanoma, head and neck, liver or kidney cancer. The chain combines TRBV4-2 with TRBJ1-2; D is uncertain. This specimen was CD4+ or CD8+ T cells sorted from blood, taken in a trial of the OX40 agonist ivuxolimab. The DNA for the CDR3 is TGTGCCAGCAGCCTTTCCCCTGGGGATGGCTACACCTTC. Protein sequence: CASSLSPGDGYTF.